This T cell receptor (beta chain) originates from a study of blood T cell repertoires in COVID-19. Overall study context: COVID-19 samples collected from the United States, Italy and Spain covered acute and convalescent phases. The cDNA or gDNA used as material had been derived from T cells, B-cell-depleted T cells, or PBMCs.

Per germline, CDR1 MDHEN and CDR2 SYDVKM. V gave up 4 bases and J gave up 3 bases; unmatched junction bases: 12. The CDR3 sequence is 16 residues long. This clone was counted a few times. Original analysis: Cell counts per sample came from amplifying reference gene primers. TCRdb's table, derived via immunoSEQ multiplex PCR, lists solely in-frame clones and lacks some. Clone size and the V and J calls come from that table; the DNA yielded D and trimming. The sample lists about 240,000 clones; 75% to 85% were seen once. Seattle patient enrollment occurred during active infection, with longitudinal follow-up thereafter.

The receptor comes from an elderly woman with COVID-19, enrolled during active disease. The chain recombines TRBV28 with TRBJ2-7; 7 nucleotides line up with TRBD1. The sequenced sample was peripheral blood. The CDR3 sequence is CASSSPSTGSVYEQYF. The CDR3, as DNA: TGTGCCAGCAGTTCACCCTCGACAGGGTCTGTCTACGAGCAGTACTTC. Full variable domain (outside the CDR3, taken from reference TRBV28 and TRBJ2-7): DVKVTQSSRYLVKRTGEKVFLECVQDMDHENMFWYRQDPGLGLRLIYFSYDVKMKEKGDIPEGYSVSREKKERFSLILESASTNQTSMYLCASSSPSTGSVYEQYFGPGTRLTVT.